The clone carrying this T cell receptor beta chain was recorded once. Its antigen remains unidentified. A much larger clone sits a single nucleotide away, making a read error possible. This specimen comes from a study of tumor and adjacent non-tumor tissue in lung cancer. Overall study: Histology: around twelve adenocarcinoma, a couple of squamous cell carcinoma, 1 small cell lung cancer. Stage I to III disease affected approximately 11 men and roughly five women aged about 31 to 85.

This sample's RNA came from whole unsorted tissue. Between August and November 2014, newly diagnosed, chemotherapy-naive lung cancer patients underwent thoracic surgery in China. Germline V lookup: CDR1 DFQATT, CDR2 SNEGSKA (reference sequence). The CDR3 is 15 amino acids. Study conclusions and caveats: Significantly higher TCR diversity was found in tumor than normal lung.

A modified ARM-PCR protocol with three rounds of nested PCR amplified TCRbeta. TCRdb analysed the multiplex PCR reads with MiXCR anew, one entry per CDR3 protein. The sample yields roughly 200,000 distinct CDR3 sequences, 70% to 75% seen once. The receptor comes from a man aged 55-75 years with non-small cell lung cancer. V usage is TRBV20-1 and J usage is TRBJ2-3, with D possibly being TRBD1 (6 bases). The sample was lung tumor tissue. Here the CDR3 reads CSAARDIFLADTHYF. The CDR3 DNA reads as TGCAGTGCTGCCCGGGACATTTTTTTGGCAGATACGCACTATTTT.